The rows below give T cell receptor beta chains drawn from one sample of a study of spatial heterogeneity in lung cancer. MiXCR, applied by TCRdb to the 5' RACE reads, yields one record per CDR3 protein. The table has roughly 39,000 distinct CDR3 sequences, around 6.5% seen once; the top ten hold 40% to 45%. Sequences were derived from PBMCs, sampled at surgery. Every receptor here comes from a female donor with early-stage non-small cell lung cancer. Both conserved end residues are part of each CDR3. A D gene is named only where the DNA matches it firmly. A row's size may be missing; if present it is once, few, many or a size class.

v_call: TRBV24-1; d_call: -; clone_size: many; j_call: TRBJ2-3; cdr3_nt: TGTGCCACCAGTGATAAGGGGGGGGGATCAGATACGCAGTATTTT; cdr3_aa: CATSDKGGGSDTQYF
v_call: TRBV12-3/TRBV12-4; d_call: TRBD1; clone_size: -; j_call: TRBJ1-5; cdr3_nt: TGTGCCAGCAGACAGGGGGGACAAAGCAATCAGCCCCAGCATTTT; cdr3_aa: CASRQGGQSNQPQHF
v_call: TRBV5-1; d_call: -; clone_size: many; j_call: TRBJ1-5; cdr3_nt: TGCGCCAGCAGCCTAGGAGGGGTCAAGAATCAGCCCCAGCATTTT; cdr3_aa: CASSLGGVKNQPQHF
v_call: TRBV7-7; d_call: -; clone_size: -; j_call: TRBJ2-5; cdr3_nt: TGTGCCAGCAGCTTCGCTAGCCAAGAGACCCAGTACTTC; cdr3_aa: CASSFASQETQYF
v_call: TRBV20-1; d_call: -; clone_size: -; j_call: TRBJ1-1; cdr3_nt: TGCAGTGCTAGAGGAGGCCCGAACACTGAAGCTTTCTTT; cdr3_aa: CSARGGPNTEAFF
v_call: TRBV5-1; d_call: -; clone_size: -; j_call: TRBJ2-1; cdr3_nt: TGCGCCAGCAGCTTGGGGGCCTTCCAAGAGCAGTTCTTC; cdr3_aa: CASSLGAFQEQFF
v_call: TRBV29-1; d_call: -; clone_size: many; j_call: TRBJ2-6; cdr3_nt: TGCAGCGTTGAAGACAGAACCTCTGGGGCCAACGTCCTGACTTTC; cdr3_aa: CSVEDRTSGANVLTF
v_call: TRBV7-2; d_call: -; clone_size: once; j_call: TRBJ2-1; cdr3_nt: TGTGCCAGCAGCATTAGCGGTGGGGGTTACAATGAGCAGTTCTTC; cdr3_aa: CASSISGGGYNEQFF
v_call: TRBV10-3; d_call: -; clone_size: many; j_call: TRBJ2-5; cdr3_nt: TGTGCCATCAGTGAGAGAAACGGAGAGACCCAGTACTTC; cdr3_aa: CAISERNGETQYF
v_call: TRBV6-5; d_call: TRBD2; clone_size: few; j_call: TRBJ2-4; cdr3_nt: TGTGCCAGCAGTTACCGGGAACTAGCGGGAGCAGCCAAAAACATTCAGTACTTC; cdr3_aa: CASSYRELAGAAKNIQYF
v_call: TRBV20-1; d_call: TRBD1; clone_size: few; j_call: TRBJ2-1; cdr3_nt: TGCAGTGCTAGGTCGCAGGGGGCAGAGAATGAGCAGTTCTTC; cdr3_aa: CSARSQGAENEQFF
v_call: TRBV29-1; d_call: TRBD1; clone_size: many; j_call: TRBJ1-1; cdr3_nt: TGCAGCGTTGTTCCGGGGGACAGTGAAGCTTTCTTT; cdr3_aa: CSVVPGDSEAFF
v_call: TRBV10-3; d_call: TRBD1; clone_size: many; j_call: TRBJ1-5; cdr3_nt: TGTGCCATCAGTGATTCCGACAGGGGGTATCAGCCCCAGCATTTT; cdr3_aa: CAISDSDRGYQPQHF
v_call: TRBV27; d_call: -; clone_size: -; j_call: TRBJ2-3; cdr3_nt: TGTGCCAGCAGTTTAAGGCTAGCGTATGATACGCAGTATTTT; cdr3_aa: CASSLRLAYDTQYF
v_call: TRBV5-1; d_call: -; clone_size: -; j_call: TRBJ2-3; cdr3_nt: TGCGCCAGCAGCAGACCACAGGGAGGGGCGGCAAATACGCAGTATTTT; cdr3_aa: CASSRPQGGAANTQYF
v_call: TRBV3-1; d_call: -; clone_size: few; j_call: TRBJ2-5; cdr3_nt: TGTGCCAGCAGCCAACCTTTAAGGCGAGGGCTCCAAGAGACCCAGTACTTC; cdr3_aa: CASSQPLRRGLQETQYF
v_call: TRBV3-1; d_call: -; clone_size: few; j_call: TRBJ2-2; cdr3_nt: TGTGCCAGCAGCCCAGTTGAGGGTTCCGGGGAGCTGTTTTTT; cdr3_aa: CASSPVEGSGELFF
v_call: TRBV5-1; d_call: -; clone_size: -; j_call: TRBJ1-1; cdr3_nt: TGCGCCAGCAGCCCCCGGAGTTACACTGAAGCTTTCTTT; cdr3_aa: CASSPRSYTEAFF
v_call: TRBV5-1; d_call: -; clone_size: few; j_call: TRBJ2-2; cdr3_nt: TGCGCCAGCAGCTTTGGACCCCGTGCAGCCGATCCCGGGGAGCTGTTTTTT; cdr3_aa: CASSFGPRAADPGELFF
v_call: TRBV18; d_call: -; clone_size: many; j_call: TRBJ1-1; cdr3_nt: TGTGCCAGCTCACCAGGGAAGGAAGGCACTGAAGCTTTCTTT; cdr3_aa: CASSPGKEGTEAFF
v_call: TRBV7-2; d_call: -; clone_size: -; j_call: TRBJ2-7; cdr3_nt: TGTGCCAGCAGTCGAACCGGGACTGGACCCTACGAGCAGTACTTC; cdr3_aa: CASSRTGTGPYEQYF
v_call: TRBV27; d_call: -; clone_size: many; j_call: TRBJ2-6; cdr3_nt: TGTGCCAGCAGTGTTTCAGGGGCTGGGGCCAACGTCCTGACTTTC; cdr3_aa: CASSVSGAGANVLTF
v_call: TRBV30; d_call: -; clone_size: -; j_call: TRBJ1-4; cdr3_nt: TGTGCCTGGAGTAATAATGAAAAACTGTTTTTT; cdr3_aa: CAWSNNEKLFF
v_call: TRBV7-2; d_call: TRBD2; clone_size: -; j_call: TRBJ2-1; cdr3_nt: TGTGCCAGCAGCTTAGCGGCCCTCGGAGCGGGGGGGCCTAGTGAGCAGTTCTTC; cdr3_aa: CASSLAALGAGGPSEQFF
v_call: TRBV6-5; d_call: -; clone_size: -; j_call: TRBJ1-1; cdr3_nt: TGTGCCAGTTCACCCCAGATCATGAACACTGAAGCTTTCTTT; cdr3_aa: CASSPQIMNTEAFF
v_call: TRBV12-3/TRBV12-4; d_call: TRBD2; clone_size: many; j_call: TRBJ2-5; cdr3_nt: TGTGCCAGCAGTCCCAGGCAGGGACTAGCCTCTAGAGCCCAGTACTTC; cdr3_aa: CASSPRQGLASRAQYF
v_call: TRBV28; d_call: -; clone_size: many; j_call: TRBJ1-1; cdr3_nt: TGTGCCAGCAGTTTGCCCGGGGGGGAAGCTTTCTTT; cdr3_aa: CASSLPGGEAFF
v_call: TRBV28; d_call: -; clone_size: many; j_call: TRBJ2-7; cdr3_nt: TGTGCCAGCGGTATGGAGGGGGCCACATACGAGCAGTACTTC; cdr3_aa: CASGMEGATYEQYF